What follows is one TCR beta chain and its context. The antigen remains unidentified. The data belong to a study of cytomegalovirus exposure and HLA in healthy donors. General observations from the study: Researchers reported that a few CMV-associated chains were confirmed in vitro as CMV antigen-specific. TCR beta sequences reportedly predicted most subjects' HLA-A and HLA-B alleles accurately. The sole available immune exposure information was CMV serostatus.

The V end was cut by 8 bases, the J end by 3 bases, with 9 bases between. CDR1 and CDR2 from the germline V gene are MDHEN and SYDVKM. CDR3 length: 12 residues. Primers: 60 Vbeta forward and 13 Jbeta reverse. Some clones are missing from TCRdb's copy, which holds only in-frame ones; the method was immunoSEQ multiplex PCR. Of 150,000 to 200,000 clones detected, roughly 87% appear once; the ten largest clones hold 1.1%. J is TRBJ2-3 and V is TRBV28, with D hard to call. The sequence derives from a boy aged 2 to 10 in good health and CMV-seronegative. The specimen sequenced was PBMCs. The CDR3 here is CASLLGTDTQYF. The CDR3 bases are TGTGCCAGCCTCCTAGGAACAGATACGCAGTATTTT.